This T cell receptor (beta chain) was recovered during a study of blood T cell dynamics during melanoma immunotherapy. Study overall: Metastatic melanoma patients received first-line pembrolizumab or nivolumab plus ipilimumab. General study points: Clones driving repertoire changes may be melanoma-specific or general immune activation.

The sample's time point: pre-treatment baseline. At 12 weeks after first infusion, RECIST 1.1 defined response for most patients. DNA loading was fixed at roughly 0.35 ug for all bulk PBMC samples. Only in-frame clones appear in the TCRdb table, and some are missing; sequencing was by immunoSEQ multiplex PCR. The sample yields about 6,900 clones, around 80% seen once. This clone was recorded only once. The antigen remains undetermined. The germline V and J ends were trimmed by 5 bases and 2 bases, with 11 bases remaining between them. Germline V CDR1 and CDR2: KGHSH, LQKENI. The CDR3 sequence is 14 residues long.

This chain uses TRBV18 with TRBJ2-3; D may correspond to TRBD1 or TRBD2 (5 bases each). The sample consisted of blood, taken from a patient treated with checkpoint blockade. The TCR was taken from a human donor with melanoma. CDR3 DNA sequence: TGTGCCAGCTCAGATGGGGGTGACACAGATACGCAGTATTTT. Encoded protein: CASSDGGDTDTQYF.